The 9 T cell receptor beta chains given below trace back to one sample, sequenced in a study of T cell repertoires in cytomegalovirus infection. Their antigens are not known. One entry per CDR3 protein, called by TCRdb with MiXCR from the reads. The table records roughly 860,000 distinct CDR3 sequences, approximately 30% of them present only once. Sequenced here: cultured CD8+ T cells from PBMCs, sampled from culture after CMV antigen stimulation. These receptors originate from a human donor in good health (CMV status not recorded). Some clones in this sample may be carry-over from other donors' samples.

The V gene is TRBV7-6, the J gene TRBJ1-2; unclear D gene. Germline V gene sequence: CDR1 SGHVS, CDR2 FNYEAQ. The CDR3 extends over 14 amino acids. V shed 5 bases and J shed 3 bases, with 13 bases lying between them. Here the CDR3 reads CASSRPGVYYGYTF. The CDR3 DNA follows: TGTGCCAGCAGCCGGCCCGGGGTTTACTATGGCTACACCTTC.

About this clonotype itself: Germline is not matched at one junction end, which may reflect a read error. V gene TRBV5-6 combines with J gene TRBJ2-1, with D unclear. The germline V gene has CDR1 SGHDT and CDR2 YYEEEE. This CDR3 spans 15 amino acids. The CDR3 loop reads CVSCLVSFGYNEQFF. The DNA for the CDR3 is TGTGTCAGCTGCTTGGTCTCGTTTGGCTACAATGAGCAGTTCTTC.

This clonotype was seen at least ten times. This sequence joins TRBV7-2 and TRBJ2-1; D is possibly TRBD2 (6 bases). Trimming stripped 2 bases from V and 7 bases from J, with 15 bases between. CDR1 and CDR2 (germline): SGHTA, FQGNSA. This CDR3 contains 15 residues. The CDR3 reads CASSLTPGLNNEQFF. The CDR3 DNA follows: TGTGCCAGCAGCTTAACCCCAGGACTAAATAATGAGCAGTTCTTC. The whole variable domain, filled in from reference TRBV7-2 and TRBJ2-1, reads GAGVSQSPSNKVTEKGKDVELRCDPISGHTALYWYRQSLGQGLEFLIYFQGNSAPDKSGLPSDRFSAERTGGSVSTLTIQRTQQEDSAVYLCASSLTPGLNNEQFFGPGTRLTVL.

The genes are TRBV14 and TRBJ2-2; weak D call: TRBD1 (5 bases). This CDR3 contains 18 residues. V lost 0 bases, J lost 4 bases, and 18 bases lay in between. The germline gives CDR1 SGHDN, CDR2 FVKESK. The CDR3 reads CASSQDPAGMRVTGELFF. CDR3 DNA sequence: TGTGCCAGCAGCCAAGATCCCGCAGGGATGCGAGTCACCGGGGAGCTGTTTTTT.

This clonotype was counted ten times or more. V usage is TRBV7-8 and J usage is TRBJ1-2; 7 bases map to TRBD1. Trimming removed 3 bases from V and 2 bases from J; junction bases left unmatched: 3. The CDR3 loop spans 14 amino acids. CDR1 and CDR2 from the germline V gene are SGHVS and FQNEAQ. CDR3 nucleotides: TGTGCCAGCAGCTTGGGACAGACCAACTATGGCTACACCTTC. It yields the protein CASSLGQTNYGYTF.

The gene calls are TRBV4-1 and TRBJ1-3, with TRBD1 as a possible D gene (6 bases). This CDR3 region has 16 residues. Trimming removed 1 base at V and 0 bases at J, with 10 bases between. Germline loops: CDR1 MGHRA, CDR2 YSYEKL. CDR3 residues: CASSQAGALSGNTIYF. CDR3 in DNA: TGCGCCAGCAGCCAAGCAGGGGCCCTCTCTGGAAACACCATATATTTT.

This clonotype was seen more than once but under ten times. V is TRBV28 and J is TRBJ2-5; 9 bases map to TRBD1. This CDR3 is built from 14 residues. With 5 bases clipped from V and 3 bases from J, the junction kept 4 bases outside the gene matches. CDR1 is MDHEN, CDR2 SYDVKM, per germline. The CDR3 DNA is TGTGCCAGCAGTGACCGGACAGGGGAAGAGACCCAGTACTTC. This gives the protein CASSDRTGEETQYF.

This clonotype has a handful of counts. The chain recombines TRBV7-2 with TRBJ2-1, with D uncertain. In germline, CDR1 is SGHTA, CDR2 FQGNSA. The germline V and J ends were trimmed by 2 bases and 5 bases, with 13 bases remaining between them. This CDR3 is built from 15 residues. The CDR3, as DNA: TGTGCCAGCAGCTTATACGGTCGGAACGACAATGAGCAGTTCTTC. This gives the protein CASSLYGRNDNEQFF.

Turning to this clonotype: A much larger clone lies one base from this, so it may be a read error. The chain joins TRBV7-8 to TRBJ2-5; D possibly corresponds to TRBD1 (5 bases). This CDR3 is 12 amino acids long. The germline V gene has CDR1 SGHVS and CDR2 FQNEAQ. This chain's CDR3 is CASSLALVGENF. The CDR3 nucleotides read TGTGCCAGCAGCTTAGCGTTGGTAGGGGAAAACTTC.